The 29 T cell receptor beta chains below all came from one sample that was sequenced in a study of T cells in women clearing cervical HPV infection. Clones were read by immunoSEQ multiplex PCR, and TCRdb kept only the in-frame ones, dropping some. Recorded here are tens of thousands of clones; the top ten clones represent 6% to 8.5%. The specimen sequenced was blood buffy coat. The receptors derive from a woman between 18 and 70 years old with a cervical HPV16 infection that either progressed to CIN3+ or cleared (not recorded which).

For this clone: The CDR3 end falls 3 residues outside the read, so it is completed with the germline J gene. This chain joins TRBV30 and TRBJ2-5; perhaps TRBD1 as D (5 bases). Between the trimmed V and J ends, which lost 0 bases and 5 bases, there was a span of 13 bases. The CDR3 extends over 14 amino acids. Germline lookup yields CDR1 GTSNPN and CDR2 SVGIG (reference sequence). The CDR3: CAWSVWGQMETQYF. The covered CDR3 bases are TGTGCCTGGAGTGTATGGGGCCAGATGGAGACC.

Of note for this clone: The observed sequence ends 3 residues before the CDR3 terminus, with the missing tail filled in from the germline J gene. V usage is TRBV6-2 or TRBV6-3 and J usage is TRBJ1-2, with D possibly being TRBD1 (6 bases). Trimming cost V 4 bases and J 7 bases, with 10 bases left between them. The germline V gene has CDR1 MNHEY and CDR2 SVGEGT. This CDR3 is 12 amino acids long. CDR3 bases read: TGTGCCAGCAGTTTCACAGGGCCTGGC. It specifies CASSFTGPG. The complete CDR3 reads CASSFTGPGYTF.

A word on this clone: The CDR3 goes on 3 residues after the read ends, and that part is filled in from the germline J gene. The rearrangement links TRBV19 to TRBJ2-5; 12 bases are shared with TRBD1. CDR1 and CDR2 from the germline V gene are LNHDA and SQIVND (reference sequence). The trim removed 3 bases at V and 1 base at J, leaving 9 bases unmatched. There are 18 residues in the CDR3. The CDR3 reads CASSMLGQGAAVQETQYF. The part of the CDR3 DNA that was read is TGTGCCAGTAGTATGTTGGGACAGGGGGCCGCCGTCCAAGAGACC.

As concerns this clone: The CDR3 extends 3 residues past the end of the read, so its final part is completed from the germline J gene. This chain connects TRBV25-1 to TRBJ2-1; 8 nucleotides agree with TRBD2. The J segment lost 7 bases and the V segment lost 4 bases, leaving 9 bases of the junction unmatched. The CDR3 has 15 residues. Germline assignment: CDR1 MGHDK and CDR2 SYGVNS. CDR3 region: CASSAPGGAENEQFF. CDR3 bases read: TGTGCCAGCAGTGCCCCCGGGGGGGCCGAAAATGAG. Full variable domain (rest looked up from reference TRBV25-1 and TRBJ2-1): EADIYQTPRYLVIGTGKKITLECSQTMGHDKMYWYQQDPGMELHLIHYSYGVNSTEKGDLSSESTVSRIRTEHFPLTLESARPSHTSQYLCASSAPGGAENEQFFGPGTRLTVL.

As for this clone: The read ends 3 residues before the CDR3 terminus; that terminus is restored from the germline J gene. The V gene is TRBV19, the J gene TRBJ1-1; no clear D gene. Per the germline V gene, CDR1 is LNHDA and CDR2 is SQIVND (reference sequence). The CDR3 runs 12 residues. This CDR3 is CASSIAGSQAFF. The part of the CDR3 DNA that was read is TGTGCCAGTAGTATAGCAGGCTCTCAA.

With regard to this clone: The sequenced fragment ends 3 residues before the CDR3 boundary, so the rest is inferred from the germline J gene. The chain recombines TRBV20-1 with TRBJ2-3; a possible D gene is TRBD1 (5 bases). Deletions cut 0 bases from V and 0 bases from J, with 13 bases between. The CDR3 extends over 16 amino acids. The germline V gene has CDR1 DFQATT and CDR2 SNEGSKA (reference sequence). The covered CDR3 bases are TGCAGTGCTAGAGATGTCTGGGGCTATAGCACAGATACG. This gives the protein CSARDVWGYSTDT. In full, the CDR3 is CSARDVWGYSTDTQYF.

In regard to this clone: The read ends 3 residues shy of where the CDR3 ends; the end is completed using the germline J gene. The chain carries TRBV7-6 and TRBJ1-1; 7 nucleotides agree with TRBD1. Germline assignment: CDR1 SGHVS and CDR2 FNYEAQ. V lost 2 bases, J lost 4 bases, and 1 base stayed unmatched. The CDR3 extends over 13 amino acids. This chain's CDR3 is CASSLQGVTEAFF. The CDR3 DNA, read in part, is TGTGCCAGCAGCTTACAGGGGGTCACTGAA.

To note about this clone: The CDR3 is cut off 3 residues early in the read; its end comes from the germline J gene. The chain employs TRBV7-2 and TRBJ1-1; 9 bases map to TRBD1. The CDR3 extends over 15 amino acids. Germline V lookup: CDR1 SGHTA, CDR2 FQGNSA. After removal of 1 base from V and 4 bases from J, the junction contained 4 bases not matched to a gene. This CDR3 is CASSLVGQGSTEAFF. The covered CDR3 bases are TGTGCCAGCAGCTTAGTTGGACAGGGGAGCACTGAA.

Of note for this clone: The read gets to within 3 residues of the CDR3 end, and the germline J gene fills in the rest. The V and J genes are TRBV3-1 (or the pseudogene TRBV3-2) and TRBJ2-1; 9 nucleotides line up with TRBD2. V dropped 0 bases and J dropped 4; count of bases not matched to a gene: 10. The CDR3 has 18 residues. In germline, CDR1 is LGHDT, CDR2 YNNKEL (reference sequence). The CDR3 sequence is CASSQEGWRGGMYNEQFF. The sequenced CDR3 bases are TGTGCCAGCAGCCAAGAGGGGTGGCGGGGGGGCATGTACAATGAG.

Concerning this clone itself: The read finishes 3 residues shy of the CDR3 end, and the germline J gene is used to complete it. V is TRBV20-1 and J is TRBJ2-5, with TRBD1 identical over 8 bases. Looked up from germline, CDR1 is DFQATT and CDR2 is SNEGSKA (reference sequence). J gave up 7 bases and V 0 bases, and 4 bases lay outside the gene matches. The CDR3 runs 13 residues. Partial CDR3 DNA: TGCAGTGCTAGAGAGGACAGGGAAGGGACC. Translation gives CSAREDREGT. The full-length CDR3 reads as CSAREDREGTQYF.

Points on this clone: The read falls 3 residues short of the CDR3 end, and the missing part is taken from the germline J gene. The chain employs TRBV20-1 and TRBJ2-1; no clear D gene. The CDR3 loop spans 13 amino acids. Germline-derived CDR1 and CDR2 are DFQATT and SNEGSKA (reference sequence). The V end lost 2 bases, the J end lost 4 bases, and 9 bases lay between the germline ends. The CDR3 loop reads CSARRQEYNEQFF. Partial CDR3 DNA: TGCAGTGCTAGACGCCAGGAATACAATGAG.

To note about this clone: The read comes to an end 3 residues before the CDR3 does, leaving the germline J gene to fill in the end. This chain uses TRBV28 with TRBJ2-7; D might be TRBD2 (5 bases). Germline CDR1 is MDHEN and CDR2 is SYDVKM. Trimming pared 8 bases from V and 0 bases from J, leaving 14 bases between. This CDR3 has 14 residues. The sequenced part of the CDR3 DNA is TGTGCCAGCGGAACTCTTCGGGGCTCCTACGAG. Residues: CASGTLRGSYE. The complete CDR3 protein is CASGTLRGSYEQYF.

Points on this clone: The read ends 3 residues before the CDR3 terminus; that terminus is restored from the germline J gene. The J gene is TRBJ2-2, the V gene TRBV5-3, with D perhaps TRBD1 (6 bases). TRBV5-3 is filed as an ORF, its function uncertain. The CDR3 consists of 14 residues. The chain's CDR3 is CARSFQGYQEKLFF. The part of the CDR3 DNA that was read is TGTGCCAGAAGCTTTCAGGGGTATCAGGAAAAG.

Worth noting for this clone: The read halts 3 residues ahead of the CDR3 end, with the missing end drawn from the germline J gene. The chain has TRBV4-1 and TRBJ2-2; a weak D match, TRBD2 (5 bases). V was trimmed by 1 base and J by 6 bases, leaving 15 bases between them. This CDR3 contains 16 residues. Per the germline V gene, CDR1 is MGHRA and CDR2 is YSYEKL. The CDR3 bases that were read are TGCGCCAGCAGCCAAGTCTTCCCTAGCCGTCCCGGGGAG. Translation: CASSQVFPSRPGE. The entire CDR3 is CASSQVFPSRPGELFF.

A note on this clone: The read is 3 residues too short to cover the CDR3 end, so that end is filled in from the germline J gene. The chain has TRBV18 and TRBJ1-6, with 7 bases identical to TRBD1. The junction had 15 bases not matched to a gene; V was cut back by 3 bases and J by 7 bases. Germline assignment: CDR1 KGHSH and CDR2 LQKENI. This CDR3 spans 18 amino acids. The CDR3 here is CASSPRGGSGGRNSPLHF. Incomplete CDR3 DNA: TGTGCCAGCTCACCTCGTGGCGGGTCAGGGGGAAGGAATTCACCC.

Concerning this clone itself: The read ends 3 residues early relative to the CDR3; the germline J gene fills the gap. The J gene is TRBJ1-1, the V gene TRBV20-1; 7 positions match TRBD1. Per the germline V gene, CDR1 is DFQATT and CDR2 is SNEGSKA (reference sequence). The trim removed 1 base at V and 4 bases at J, leaving 24 bases unmatched. The CDR3 extends over 20 amino acids. The CDR3 region is CSARVGGGQAGLSRITEAFF. The CDR3 bases that were read are TGCAGTGCTAGAGTAGGAGGTGGACAGGCTGGATTAAGTCGGATCACTGAA.

A word on this clone: The read ends 3 residues shy of where the CDR3 ends; the end is completed using the germline J gene. The genes are TRBV7-9 and TRBJ1-4; unclear D gene. The CDR3 totals 15 residues. V was clipped by 5 bases and J by 4 bases, with 14 bases between them. The germline V gene encodes CDR1 SEHNR and CDR2 FQNEAQ (reference sequence). Partial CDR3 DNA: TGTGCCAGCAGCGCGCGAACTACCGGTAATGAAAAA. Translation gives CASSARTTGNEK. The whole CDR3 sequence reads CASSARTTGNEKLFF. The full variable domain, its missing parts supplied by reference TRBV7-9 and TRBJ1-4, is DTGVSQNPRHKITKRGQNVTFRCDPISEHNRLYWYRQTLGQGPEFLTYFQNEAQLEKSRLLSDRFSAERPKGSFSTLEIQRTEQGDSAMYLCASSARTTGNEKLFFGSGTQLSVL.

The CDR3 sequence: CASSFRFTAGELFF. The CDR3 DNA, read in part, is TGTGCCAGCAGCTTTAGATTCACCGCCGGGGAG. The J gene is TRBJ2-2, the V gene TRBV5-6; D is uncertain. The read terminates 3 residues before the CDR3 end, so the remaining end is supplied by the germline J gene. The CDR3 totals 14 residues. V was cut by 2 bases and J by 6 bases, with 11 bases left in between. Germline V gives CDR1 SGHDT, CDR2 YYEEEE.

Note on this clone: The read halts 3 residues ahead of the CDR3 end, with the missing end drawn from the germline J gene. J is TRBJ2-4 and V is TRBV5-1, with a possible D match to TRBD2 (6 bases). CDR1 SGHRS and CDR2 YFSETQ come from the germline V gene. The CDR3 has 14 amino acids. Incomplete CDR3 DNA: TGCGCCAGCAGCTCGGCGGAGGGGAACTATGGT. It encodes CASSSAEGNYG. The CDR3 reads in full as CASSSAEGNYGQYF.

About this clone itself: The sequenced fragment ends 3 residues before the CDR3 boundary, so the rest is inferred from the germline J gene. The chain joins TRBV30 to TRBJ2-1; a weak D match, TRBD2 (5 bases). Trimming removed 0 bases from V and 6 bases from J, with 9 bases in between. Germline lookup yields CDR1 GTSNPN and CDR2 SVGIG (reference sequence). The CDR3 length is 13 residues. The sequenced CDR3 bases are TGTGCCTGGAGTGTGGTAGCGTCCAATGAG. It translates to CAWSVVASNE. The entire CDR3 reads CAWSVVASNEQFF.

Here the CDR3 reads CASSLGETQYF. The sequenced part of the CDR3 DNA is TGTGCCAGCAGCCTAGGAGAGACG. The rearrangement uses TRBV2 and TRBJ2-3, with D hard to call. The missing CDR3 end, 3 residues past where the read stops, is filled in from the germline J gene. This CDR3 spans 11 amino acids. Germline V CDR1 and CDR2: SNHLY, FYNNEI.

With respect to this clone: The CDR3 end is not reached by the read, which stops 3 residues before it; the germline J gene fills it in. This chain joins TRBV7-9 and TRBJ2-4, with 9 bases identical to TRBD1. CDR3 size: 14 residues. Germline CDR1 is SEHNR and CDR2 is FQNEAQ (reference sequence). CDR3: CASSLVGTGFGQYF. CDR3 DNA, as far as it was read: TGTGCCAGCAGCTTAGTCGGGACAGGGTTTGGT.

As for this clone: The DNA ends 3 residues before the CDR3 does, and the rest of the CDR3 is filled in from the germline J gene. The V gene is TRBV19, the J gene TRBJ1-4, with D possibly matching TRBD1 (6 bases). Germline V gives CDR1 LNHDA, CDR2 SQIVND (reference sequence). CDR3 length equals 11 residues. CDR3 protein: CASSMRGKLFF. The part of the CDR3 DNA that was read is TGTGCCAGTAGTATGAGGGGGAAA.

A word on this clone: The sequenced fragment ends 3 residues before the CDR3 boundary, so the rest is inferred from the germline J gene. V usage is TRBV19 and J usage is TRBJ2-3, with 13 nucleotides matching TRBD2. CDR3 length equals 19 residues. The V segment lost 9 bases and the J segment 0 bases; nucleotides outside the gene matches: 15. CDR1 LNHDA and CDR2 SQIVND come from the germline V gene (reference sequence). CDR3 bases read: TGTGCCAGCTCCTCCCCCCGGACTAGCGGGGGACATAGCACAGATACG. Encoded protein: CASSSPRTSGGHSTDT. From start to end, the CDR3 is CASSSPRTSGGHSTDTQYF.

About this clone: Read data end 3 residues before the CDR3 end; the end is taken from the germline J gene. The V call is TRBV19, the J call TRBJ2-3; 9 bases map to TRBD1. The V gene's germline CDR1 is LNHDA and CDR2 SQIVND (reference sequence). The CDR3 has 18 residues. The CDR3 is CASSIAVHRGLSNQPQYF. CDR3 bases read: TGTGCCAGTAGTATAGCGGTCCACAGGGGGCTAAGCAATCAGCCG.

In the case of this clone: The CDR3 extends 3 residues past the end of the read, so its final part is completed from the germline J gene. The chain employs TRBV19 and TRBJ1-4; D not resolved. Looked up from germline, CDR1 is LNHDA and CDR2 is SQIVND (reference sequence). The CDR3 sequence is 15 residues long. V was trimmed by 3 bases and J by 8 bases, leaving 16 bases between them. The CDR3 bases that were read are TGTGCCAGTAGTATTTTCGCGGCGACCAGAGAAAAA. Encoded protein: CASSIFAATREK. The complete CDR3 protein is CASSIFAATREKLFF.

On this clone itself: The read comes to an end 3 residues before the CDR3 does, leaving the germline J gene to fill in the end. Other DNA sequences from this sample encode an identical CDR3 as well. The rearrangement uses TRBV19 and TRBJ1-1; possibly TRBD1 for D (5 bases). Germline CDR1 LNHDA, CDR2 SQIVND (reference sequence). The CDR3 is 14 residues long. Trimming shortened V by 1 base and J by 3 bases, and 9 bases separated the two germline ends. CDR3 sequence: CASSIAGVDTEAFF. The CDR3 DNA, read in part, is TGTGCCAGTAGTATAGCGGGGGTGGACACTGAA.

In regard to this clone: The read stops 3 residues short of the end of the CDR3; the missing end is completed from the germline J gene. The chain links TRBV19 to TRBJ1-5; no clear D gene. The CDR3 has 14 residues. With 9 bases removed from V and 3 bases from J, the gap between germline ends came to 15 bases. Germline V gene lookup returns CDR1 LNHDA and CDR2 SQIVND (reference sequence). The sequenced CDR3 bases are TGTGCCAGGAGGATGCGGGGTCTCAATCAGCCC. This sequence encodes CARRMRGLNQP. In full, the CDR3 is CARRMRGLNQPQHF.

A note on this clone: Read data end 3 residues before the CDR3 end; the end is taken from the germline J gene. V gene TRBV30 combines with J gene TRBJ1-5, with 9 positions matching TRBD1. The germline gives CDR1 GTSNPN, CDR2 SVGIG (reference sequence). CDR3 length: 15 residues. V shed 4 bases, J shed 3 bases, and the junction held 7 bases outside the gene matches. CDR3 bases read: TGTGCCTGGAATACAGGGGGCGCGTCCAATCAGCCC. Its translation: CAWNTGGASNQP. The entire CDR3 is CAWNTGGASNQPQHF. Combining the CDR3 with reference TRBV30 and TRBJ1-5 gives the whole variable domain SQTIHQWPATLVQPVGSPLSLECTVEGTSNPNLYWYRQAAGRGLQLLFYSVGIGQISSEVPQNLSASRPQDRQFILSSKKLLLSDSGFYLCAWNTGGASNQPQHFGDGTRLSIL.